This T cell receptor beta chain stems from a study of blood T cells in healthy people across ages. General observations from the study: Unknown donor CMV status possibly confounded expanded clonotype changes.

Per the germline V gene, CDR1 is SQVTM and CDR2 is ANQGSEA. This CDR3 spans 14 amino acids. Germline trimming cut 1 base from V and 11 bases from J; bases unmatched to any gene: 8. The authors ran a second PCR of roughly 6 to 11 cycles using a sample-barcoded 5' primer and a J-beta primer mix. Every sample gave at least 2.5 million paired-end reads containing CDR3. TCRdb processed the 5' RACE reads anew with MiXCR; each CDR3 protein has one entry. The sample includes 600,000 to 650,000 distinct CDR3 sequences, around three fifths of them seen just once. Every donor contributed roughly 10 milliliters of peripheral blood by blood draw. About this clonotype: The antigen is not known.

This TCR was sampled from a man aged 55 to 69 in good health. Sequenced: blood. The chain uses TRBV29-1 and TRBJ2-5; 12 bases map to TRBD2. CDR3 protein: CSVEVGRLAGEQYF. CDR3 nucleotide sequence: TGCAGCGTTGAAGTAGGTCGACTAGCGGGAGAGCAGTACTTC.